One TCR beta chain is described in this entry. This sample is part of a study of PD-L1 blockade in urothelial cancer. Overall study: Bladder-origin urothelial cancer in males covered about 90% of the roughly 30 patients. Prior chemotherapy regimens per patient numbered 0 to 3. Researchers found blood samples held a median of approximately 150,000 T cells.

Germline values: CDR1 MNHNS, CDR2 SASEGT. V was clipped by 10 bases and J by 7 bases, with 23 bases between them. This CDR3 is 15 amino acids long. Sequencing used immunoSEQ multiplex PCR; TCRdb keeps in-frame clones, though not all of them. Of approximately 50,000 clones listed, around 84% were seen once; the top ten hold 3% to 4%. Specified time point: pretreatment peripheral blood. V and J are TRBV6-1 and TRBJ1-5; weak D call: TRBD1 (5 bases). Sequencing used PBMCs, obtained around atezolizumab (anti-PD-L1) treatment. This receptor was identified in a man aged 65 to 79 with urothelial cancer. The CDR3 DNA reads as TGTGCCACCAATGTGTTGGGTAGGGGACTACAGCCCCAGCATTTT. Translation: CATNVLGRGLQPQHF.